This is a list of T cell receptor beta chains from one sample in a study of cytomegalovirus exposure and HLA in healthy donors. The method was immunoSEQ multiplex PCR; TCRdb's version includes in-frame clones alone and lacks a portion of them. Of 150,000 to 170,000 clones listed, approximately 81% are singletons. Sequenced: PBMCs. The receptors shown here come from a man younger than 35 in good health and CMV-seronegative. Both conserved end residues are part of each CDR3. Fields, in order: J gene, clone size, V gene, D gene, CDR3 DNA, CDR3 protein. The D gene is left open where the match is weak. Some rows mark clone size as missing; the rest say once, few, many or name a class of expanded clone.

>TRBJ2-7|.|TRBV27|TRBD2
TGTGCCAGCAGGCTAGCGGGAGCTAGCTACGAGCAGTACTTC
CASRLAGASYEQYF
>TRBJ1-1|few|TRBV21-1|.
TGTGCCAGCAGCAAAGCCCGATCGAGGGTTACTGAAGCTTTCTTT
CASSKARSRVTEAFF
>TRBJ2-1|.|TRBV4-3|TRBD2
TGCGCCAGCAGCCAAGATGTCTTGCGGGAGGGGGGCAATGAGCAGTTCTTC
CASSQDVLREGGNEQFF
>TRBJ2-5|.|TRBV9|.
TGTGCCAGCAGCGTTCAGGGAGGCGAGACCCAGTACTTC
CASSVQGGETQYF
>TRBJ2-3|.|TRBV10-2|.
TGCGCCAGCAGCACACCGGGGGACAGTCAGAGCACAGATACGCAGTATTTT
CASSTPGDSQSTDTQYF
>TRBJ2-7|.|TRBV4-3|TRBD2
TGCGCCAGCAGCCACGGACTAGCGGGAGGGCCCTACGAGCAGTACTTC
CASSHGLAGGPYEQYF
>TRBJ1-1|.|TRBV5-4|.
TGTGCCAGCACCCAGGATGCTTTCTTT
CASTQDAFF
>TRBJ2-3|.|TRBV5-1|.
TGCGCCAGCAGCTTGGGGCAGGGTAGTACAGATACGCAGTATTTT
CASSLGQGSTDTQYF
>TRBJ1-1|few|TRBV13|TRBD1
TGTGCCAGCAGCACAGGGGGCACTGAAGCTTTCTTT
CASSTGGTEAFF
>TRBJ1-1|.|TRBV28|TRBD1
TGTGCCAGCAGTCTCTGGACAGGGGGGAACACTGAAGCTTTCTTT
CASSLWTGGNTEAFF
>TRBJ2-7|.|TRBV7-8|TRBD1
TGTGCCAGCAGCTTCCGGGGAACAGGGGGGAACTACGAGCAGTACTTC
CASSFRGTGGNYEQYF
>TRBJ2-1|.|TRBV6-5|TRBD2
TGTGCCAGCAGTTCCGGGACTAGCGGGTACAATGAGCAGTTCTTC
CASSSGTSGYNEQFF
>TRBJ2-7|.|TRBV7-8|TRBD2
TGTGCCAGCAGCTTATTGGGACTAGCGGGAGCCTACGAGCAGTACTTC
CASSLLGLAGAYEQYF
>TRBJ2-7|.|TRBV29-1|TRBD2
TGCAGCGCCGAACTAGCGGACTACGAGCAGTACTTC
CSAELADYEQYF
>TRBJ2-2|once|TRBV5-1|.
TGCGCCAGCAGCTTGAACAGGGACACCGGGGAGCTGTTTTTT
CASSLNRDTGELFF
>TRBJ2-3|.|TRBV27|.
TGTGCCAGCAGTTTCAGGGATACGCAGTATTTT
CASSFRDTQYF
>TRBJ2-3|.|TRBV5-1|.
TGCGCCAGCAGCGCCCAGGATACGCAGTATTTT
CASSAQDTQYF
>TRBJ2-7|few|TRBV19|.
TGTGCCAGTAGTGTCCGGGGAGACTCCTACGAGCAGTACTTC
CASSVRGDSYEQYF
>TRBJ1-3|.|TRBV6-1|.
TGTGCCAGCAGTGTAACAGGGAGCTCTGGAAACACCATATATTTT
CASSVTGSSGNTIYF
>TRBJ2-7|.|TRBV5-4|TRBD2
TGTGCCAGCAGCTTGGCTGCGGGAGACGAGCAGTACTTC
CASSLAAGDEQYF
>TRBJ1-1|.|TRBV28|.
TGTGCCAGCAGAGCGGCCACTGAAGCTTTCTTT
CASRAATEAFF
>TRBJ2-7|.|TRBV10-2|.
TGCGCCAGCAACCAGGACAAAGGGTACGAGCAGTACTTC
CASNQDKGYEQYF
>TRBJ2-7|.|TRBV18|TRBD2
TGTGCCAGCTCACTCGGGGGGGTGAAGTGGGCCCCAAAGCTGGGGGAGCAGTACTTC
CASSLGGVKWAPKLGEQYF
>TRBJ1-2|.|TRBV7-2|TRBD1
TGTGCCAGCAGCTCCCCCCCCGGGACAGGGGGCAACTATGGCTACACCTTC
CASSSPPGTGGNYGYTF
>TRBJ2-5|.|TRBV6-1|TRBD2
TGTGCCAGCAGTCACACCGGACTAGCGGGAGGTATTAACTTC
CASSHTGLAGGINF
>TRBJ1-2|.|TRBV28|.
TGTGCCAGCAGGACTCCCTCCTATGGCTACACCTTC
CASRTPSYGYTF
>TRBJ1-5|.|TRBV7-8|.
TGTGCCAGCAGCTTCATCAGGGGTCGGAGCAATCAGCCCCAGCATTTT
CASSFIRGRSNQPQHF
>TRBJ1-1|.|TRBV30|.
TGTGCCTGGAGTACCCAAGGCGGCACTGAAGCTTTCTTT
CAWSTQGGTEAFF
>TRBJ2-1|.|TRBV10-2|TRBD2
TGCGCCAGCAGTGAGCCGGCTAGCGGGAGTGGCGAGCAGTTCTTC
CASSEPASGSGEQFF
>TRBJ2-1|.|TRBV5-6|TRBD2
TGTGCCAGCAACGACCCCCTAGCGGGAGCTTATGAGCAGTTCTTC
CASNDPLAGAYEQFF
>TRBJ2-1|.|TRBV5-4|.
TGTGCCAGCAGCTTGACTACACACCCTACCTACAATGAGCAGTTCTTC
CASSLTTHPTYNEQFF
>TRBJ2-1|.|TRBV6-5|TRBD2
TGTGCCAGCAGGGCGGGACTAGCGGGAGACAATGAGCAGTTCTTC
CASRAGLAGDNEQFF
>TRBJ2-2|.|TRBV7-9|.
TGTTCCAGCAGCTTAGGGCCCAACACCGGGGAGCTGTTTTTT
CSSSLGPNTGELFF
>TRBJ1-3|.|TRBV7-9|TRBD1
TGTGCCAGCAGCAACAGGGGGCTAGAAGGAAACACCATATATTTT
CASSNRGLEGNTIYF
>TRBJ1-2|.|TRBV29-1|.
TGCAGCGTCCTCTATTATGGCTACACCTTC
CSVLYYGYTF
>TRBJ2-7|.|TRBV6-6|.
TGTGCCAGCAGTGACTACGAGCAGTACTTC
CASSDYEQYF
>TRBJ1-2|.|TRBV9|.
TGTGCCAGCACCTTTCACGCGGACTATGGCTACACCTTC
CASTFHADYGYTF
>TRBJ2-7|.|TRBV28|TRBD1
TGTGCCAGCAGTTTACAGGACAGGGGAAGATACGAGCAGTACTTC
CASSLQDRGRYEQYF
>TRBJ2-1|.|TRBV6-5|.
TGTGCCAGCAGACAGACCAGCTCCTACAATGAGCAGTTCTTC
CASRQTSSYNEQFF
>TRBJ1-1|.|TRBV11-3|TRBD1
TGTGCCAGCAGCCAAGGACAGGGGGCTTACACTGAAGCTTTCTTT
CASSQGQGAYTEAFF
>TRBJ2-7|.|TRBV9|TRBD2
TGTGCCAGCAGCGTAGGGGGGACTAGGTTCTACGAGCAGTACTTC
CASSVGGTRFYEQYF
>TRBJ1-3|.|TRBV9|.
TGTGCCAGCAGCGCACTAAGCCCCGGGGGAAGCTCTGGAAACACCATATATTTT
CASSALSPGGSSGNTIYF
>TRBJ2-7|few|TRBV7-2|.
TGTGCCAGCAGCTGGAGCTCCTACGAGCAGTACTTC
CASSWSSYEQYF
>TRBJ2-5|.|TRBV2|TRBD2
TGTGCCAGCAGTGGGACTAGGGTAGAGACCCAGTACTTC
CASSGTRVETQYF
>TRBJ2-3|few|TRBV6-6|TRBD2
TGTGCCAGCAGTTACCTAGCGGGAGCAAATTCAGATACGCAGTATTTT
CASSYLAGANSDTQYF
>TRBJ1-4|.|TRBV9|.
TGTGCCAGCAGCCCTAACCGTCGGCAGGGTAGGGAAGTTGGAAAACTGTTTTTT
CASSPNRRQGREVGKLFF
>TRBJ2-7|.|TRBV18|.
TGTGCCAGCTCACCACCGGGCGCAGGGCATCCCGAGCAGTACTTC
CASSPPGAGHPEQYF
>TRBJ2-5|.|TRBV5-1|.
TGCGCCAGCAGCTTTGTTGGGGCGGACCAAGAGACCCAGTACTTC
CASSFVGADQETQYF
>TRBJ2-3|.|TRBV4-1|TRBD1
TGCGCCAGCAGCCATATAGACAGGGGGGAAGATACGCAGTATTTT
CASSHIDRGEDTQYF
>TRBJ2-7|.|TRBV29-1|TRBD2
TGCAGCGCCCTAGCGGGGGGACAGGACTACGAGCAGTACTTC
CSALAGGQDYEQYF
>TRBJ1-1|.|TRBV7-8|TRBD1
TGTGCCAGCAGCTTAAATGGACAGGGACTGAACACTGAAGCTTTCTTT
CASSLNGQGLNTEAFF
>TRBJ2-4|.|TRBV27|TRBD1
TGTGCCAGCAGAGAGGCAGGGGGCGCGTCCAAAAACATTCAGTACTTC
CASREAGGASKNIQYF
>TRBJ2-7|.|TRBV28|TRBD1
TGTGCCAGCGACGGGGACAGCTCCTACGAGCAGTACTTC
CASDGDSSYEQYF